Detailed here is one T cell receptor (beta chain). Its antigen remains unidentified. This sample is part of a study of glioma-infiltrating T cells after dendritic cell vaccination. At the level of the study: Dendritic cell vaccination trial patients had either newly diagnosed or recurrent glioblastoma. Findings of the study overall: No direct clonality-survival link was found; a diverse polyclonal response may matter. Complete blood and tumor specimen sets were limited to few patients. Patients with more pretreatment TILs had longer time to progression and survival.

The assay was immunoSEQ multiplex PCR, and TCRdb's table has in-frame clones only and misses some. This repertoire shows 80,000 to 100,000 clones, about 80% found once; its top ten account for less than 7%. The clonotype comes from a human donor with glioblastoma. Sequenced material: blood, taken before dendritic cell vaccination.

The CDR3, as DNA: TGTGCCAGCAGCTTTCTCTCGTCCTACGAGCAGTACTTC. As protein: CASSFLSSYEQYF. V usage is TRBV11-2 and J usage is TRBJ2-7; D uncertain. Per germline, CDR1 SGHAT and CDR2 FQNNGV. V dropped 3 bases and J dropped 1 base, with 7 bases sitting between them. CDR3 length equals 13 residues.